This T cell receptor beta chain was profiled in a study of OX40 agonist ivuxolimab in advanced cancers. This CDR3 is built from 11 residues. Germline loops: CDR1 SQVTM, CDR2 ANQGSEA. Trimming pared 7 bases from V and 6 bases from J, leaving 12 bases between. Sequencing was performed with immunoSEQ multiplex PCR; in TCRdb, only in-frame clones are kept and a portion is missing. The sample has approximately 40,000 clones, about 80% seen once. The TCR was taken from an adult with an advanced solid tumor such as melanoma, head and neck, liver or kidney cancer. The chain joins TRBV29-1 to TRBJ1-1, with TRBD1 as a possible D gene (5 bases). Sequenced here: CD4+ or CD8+ T cells sorted from blood, sampled in a trial of the OX40 agonist ivuxolimab. The CDR3 region is CSGRVWAEAFF. The CDR3 coding sequence is TGCAGCGGCAGGGTTTGGGCTGAAGCTTTCTTT.